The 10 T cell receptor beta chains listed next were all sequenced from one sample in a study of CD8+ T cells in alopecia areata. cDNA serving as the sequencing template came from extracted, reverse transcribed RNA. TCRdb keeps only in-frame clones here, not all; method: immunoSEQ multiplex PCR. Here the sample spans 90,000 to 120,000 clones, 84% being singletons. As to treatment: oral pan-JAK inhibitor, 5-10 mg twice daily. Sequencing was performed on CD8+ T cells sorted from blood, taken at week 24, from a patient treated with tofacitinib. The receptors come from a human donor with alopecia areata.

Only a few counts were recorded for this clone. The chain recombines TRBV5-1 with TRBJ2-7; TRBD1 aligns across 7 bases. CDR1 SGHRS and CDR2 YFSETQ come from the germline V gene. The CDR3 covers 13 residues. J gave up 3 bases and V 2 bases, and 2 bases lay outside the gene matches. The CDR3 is CASSLTGVYEQYF. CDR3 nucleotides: TGCGCCAGCAGCTTAACAGGGGTCTACGAGCAGTACTTC.

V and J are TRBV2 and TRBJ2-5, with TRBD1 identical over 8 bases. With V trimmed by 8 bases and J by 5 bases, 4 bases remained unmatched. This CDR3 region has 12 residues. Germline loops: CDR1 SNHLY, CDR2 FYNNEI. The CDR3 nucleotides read TGTGCCAGCGGACAGGGCTTGGAGACCCAGTACTTC. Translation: CASGQGLETQYF.

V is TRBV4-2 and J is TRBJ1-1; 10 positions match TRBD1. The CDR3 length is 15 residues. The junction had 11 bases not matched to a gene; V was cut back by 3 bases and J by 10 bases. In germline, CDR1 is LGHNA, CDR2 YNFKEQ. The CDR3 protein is CASSQPGQGTHGAFF. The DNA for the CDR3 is TGTGCCAGCAGCCAGCCGGGACAGGGGACCCATGGAGCTTTCTTT.

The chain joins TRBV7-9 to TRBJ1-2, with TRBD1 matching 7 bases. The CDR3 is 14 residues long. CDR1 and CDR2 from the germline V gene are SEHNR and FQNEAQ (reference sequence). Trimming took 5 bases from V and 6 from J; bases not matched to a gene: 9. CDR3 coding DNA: TGTGCCAGCAGCCAAACCACAGGGGCCAATGGCTACACCTTC. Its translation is CASSQTTGANGYTF.

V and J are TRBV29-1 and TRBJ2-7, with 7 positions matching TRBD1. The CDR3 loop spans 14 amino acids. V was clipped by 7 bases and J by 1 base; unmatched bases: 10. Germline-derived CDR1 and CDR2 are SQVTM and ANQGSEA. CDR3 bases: TGCAGCGCTCGGACAGGTTTAGGGTCCTACGAGCAGTACTTC. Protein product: CSARTGLGSYEQYF.

CDR3 nucleotides: TGTGCCAGCAGCTTCAGGGAGACCCAGTACTTC. Protein sequence: CASSFRETQYF. V gene TRBV5-4 combines with J gene TRBJ2-5; D unclear. Trimming shortened V by 2 bases and J by 5 bases, and 4 bases separated the two germline ends. The CDR3 is made up of 11 amino acids. The germline CDR1 and CDR2 sequences are SGHNT and YYREEE (reference sequence).

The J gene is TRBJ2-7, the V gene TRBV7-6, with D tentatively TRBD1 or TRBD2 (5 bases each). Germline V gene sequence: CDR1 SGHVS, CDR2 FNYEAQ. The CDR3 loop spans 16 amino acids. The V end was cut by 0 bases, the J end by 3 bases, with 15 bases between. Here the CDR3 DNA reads TGTGCCAGCAGCTTAGCGCAGAGGGACGGTGACTACGAGCAGTACTTC. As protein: CASSLAQRDGDYEQYF.

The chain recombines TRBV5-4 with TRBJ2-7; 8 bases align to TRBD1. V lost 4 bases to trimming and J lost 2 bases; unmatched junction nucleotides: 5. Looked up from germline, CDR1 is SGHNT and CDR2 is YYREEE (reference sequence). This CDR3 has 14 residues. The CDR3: CASSLTGAPYEQYF. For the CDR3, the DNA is TGTGCCAGCAGCCTGACAGGGGCCCCCTACGAGCAGTACTTC.

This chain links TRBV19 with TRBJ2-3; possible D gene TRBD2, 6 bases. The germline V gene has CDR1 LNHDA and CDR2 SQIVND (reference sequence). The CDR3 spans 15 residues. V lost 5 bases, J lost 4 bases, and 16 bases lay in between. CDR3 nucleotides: TGTGCCAGTAGTTTCGGGACTCGACACTCAGATACGCAGTATTTT. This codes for CASSFGTRHSDTQYF.

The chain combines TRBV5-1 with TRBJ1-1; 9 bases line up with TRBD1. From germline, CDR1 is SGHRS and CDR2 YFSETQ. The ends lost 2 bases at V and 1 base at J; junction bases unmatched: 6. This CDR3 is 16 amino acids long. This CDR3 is CASSFRGQGANTEAFF. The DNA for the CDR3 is TGCGCCAGCAGCTTTAGGGGACAGGGAGCGAACACTGAAGCTTTCTTT.